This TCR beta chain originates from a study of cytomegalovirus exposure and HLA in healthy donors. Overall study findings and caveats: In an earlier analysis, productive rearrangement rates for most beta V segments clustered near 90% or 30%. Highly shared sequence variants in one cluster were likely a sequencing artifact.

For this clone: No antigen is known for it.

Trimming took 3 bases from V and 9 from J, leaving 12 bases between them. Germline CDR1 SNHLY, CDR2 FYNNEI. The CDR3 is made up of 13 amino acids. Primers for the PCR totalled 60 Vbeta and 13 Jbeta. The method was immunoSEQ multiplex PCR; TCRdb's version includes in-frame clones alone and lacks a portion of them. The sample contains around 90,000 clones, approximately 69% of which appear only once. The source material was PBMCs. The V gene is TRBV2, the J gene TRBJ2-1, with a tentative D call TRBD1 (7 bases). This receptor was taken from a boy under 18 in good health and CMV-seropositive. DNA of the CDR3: TGTGCCAGCAGTGACTCTCAGGGGGGTGAGCAGTTCTTC. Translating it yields CASSDSQGGEQFF.